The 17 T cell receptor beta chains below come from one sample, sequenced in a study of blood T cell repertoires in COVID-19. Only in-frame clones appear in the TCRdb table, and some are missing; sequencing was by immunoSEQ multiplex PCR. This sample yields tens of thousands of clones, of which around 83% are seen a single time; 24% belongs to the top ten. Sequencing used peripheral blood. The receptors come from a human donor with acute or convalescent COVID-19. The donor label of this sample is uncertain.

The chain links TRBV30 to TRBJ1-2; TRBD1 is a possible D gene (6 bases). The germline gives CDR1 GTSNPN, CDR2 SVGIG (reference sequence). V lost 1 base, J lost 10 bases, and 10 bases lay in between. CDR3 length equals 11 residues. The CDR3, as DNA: TGTGCCTGGAGTGCCACAGGGATCTACACCTTC. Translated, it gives CAWSATGIYTF.

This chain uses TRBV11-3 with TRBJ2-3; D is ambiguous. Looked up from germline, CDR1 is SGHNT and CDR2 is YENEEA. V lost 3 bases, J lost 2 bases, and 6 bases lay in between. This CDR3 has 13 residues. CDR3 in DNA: TGTGCCAGCAGCTTCCGGGTCACAGATACGCAGTATTTT. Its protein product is CASSFRVTDTQYF.

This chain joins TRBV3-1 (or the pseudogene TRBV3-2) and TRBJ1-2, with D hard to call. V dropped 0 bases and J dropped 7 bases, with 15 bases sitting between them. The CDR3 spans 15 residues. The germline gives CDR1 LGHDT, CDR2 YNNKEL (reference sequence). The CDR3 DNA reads TGTGCCAGCAGCCAAGATCAAACCTTCTCGGGTGGCTACACCTTC. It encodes CASSQDQTFSGGYTF.

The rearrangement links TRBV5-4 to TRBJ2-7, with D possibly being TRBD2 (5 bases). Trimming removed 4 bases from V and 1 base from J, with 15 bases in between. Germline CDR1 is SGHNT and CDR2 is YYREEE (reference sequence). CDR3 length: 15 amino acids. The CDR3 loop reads CASSAAGDRSYEQYF. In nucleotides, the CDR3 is TGTGCCAGCAGCGCGGCCGGGGATAGATCCTACGAGCAGTACTTC.

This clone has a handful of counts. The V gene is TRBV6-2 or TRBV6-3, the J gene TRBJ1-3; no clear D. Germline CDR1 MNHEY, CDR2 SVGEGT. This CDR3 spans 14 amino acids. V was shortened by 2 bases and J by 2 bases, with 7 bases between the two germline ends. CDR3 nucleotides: TGTGCCAGCAGTTACGGAGTTCCTGGAAACACCATATATTTT. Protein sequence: CASSYGVPGNTIYF.

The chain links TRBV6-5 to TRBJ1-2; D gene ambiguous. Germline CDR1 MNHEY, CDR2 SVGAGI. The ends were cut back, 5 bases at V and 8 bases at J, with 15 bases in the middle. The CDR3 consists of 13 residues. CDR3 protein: CASSIRWPGGYTF. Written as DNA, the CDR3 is TGTGCCAGCAGTATCAGGTGGCCGGGAGGCTACACCTTC.

The CDR3 bases are TGTGCCAGCAGCGTACTTGGGCGGGAGGGTTACAATGAGCAGTTCTTC. This codes for CASSVLGREGYNEQFF. This rearrangement joins TRBV9 to TRBJ2-1; 9 bases map to TRBD2. The CDR3 length is 16 residues. In germline, CDR1 is SGDLS, CDR2 YYNGEE. The trim removed 1 base at V and 4 bases at J, leaving 6 bases unmatched.

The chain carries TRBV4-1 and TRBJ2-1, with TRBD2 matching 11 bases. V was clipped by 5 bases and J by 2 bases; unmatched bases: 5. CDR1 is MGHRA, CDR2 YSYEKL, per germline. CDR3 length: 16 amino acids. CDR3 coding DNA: TGCGCCAGCAGCGGACATAGCGGGAGGGCCTACAATGAGCAGTTCTTC. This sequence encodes CASSGHSGRAYNEQFF.

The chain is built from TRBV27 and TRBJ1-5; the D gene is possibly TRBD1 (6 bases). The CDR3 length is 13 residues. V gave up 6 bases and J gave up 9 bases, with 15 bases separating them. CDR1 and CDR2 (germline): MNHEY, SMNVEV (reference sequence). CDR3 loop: CASRPQGFTPQHF. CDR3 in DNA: TGTGCCAGCAGACCACAGGGTTTTACGCCCCAGCATTTT.

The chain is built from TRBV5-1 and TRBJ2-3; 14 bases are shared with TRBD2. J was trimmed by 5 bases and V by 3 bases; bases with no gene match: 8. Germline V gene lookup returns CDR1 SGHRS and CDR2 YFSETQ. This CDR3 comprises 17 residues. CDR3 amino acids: CASSWTTSGGVKDTQYF. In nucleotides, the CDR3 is TGCGCCAGCAGCTGGACGACTAGCGGGGGGGTTAAAGATACGCAGTATTTT.

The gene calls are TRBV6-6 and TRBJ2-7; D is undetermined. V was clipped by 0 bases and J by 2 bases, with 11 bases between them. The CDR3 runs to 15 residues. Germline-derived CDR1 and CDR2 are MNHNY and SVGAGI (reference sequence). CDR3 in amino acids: CASSYSGRRTYEQYF. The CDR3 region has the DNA TGTGCCAGCAGTTACTCTGGGCGACGGACCTACGAGCAGTACTTC.

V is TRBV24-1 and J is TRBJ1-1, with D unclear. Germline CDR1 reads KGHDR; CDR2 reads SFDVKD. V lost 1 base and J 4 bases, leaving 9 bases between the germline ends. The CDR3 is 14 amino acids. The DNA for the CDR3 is TGTGCCACCAGTGATTTCCGGGGAGGCACTGAAGCTTTCTTT. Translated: CATSDFRGGTEAFF.

Here the CDR3 reads CASSQAHTGELFF. The CDR3 nucleotides are TGTGCCAGCAGCCAAGCTCACACCGGGGAGCTGTTTTTT. This rearrangement joins TRBV3-1 (or the pseudogene TRBV3-2) to TRBJ2-2; D ambiguous. Germline values: CDR1 LGHDT, CDR2 YNNKEL (reference sequence). The CDR3 runs 13 residues. Between the trimmed V and J ends, which lost 1 base and 3 bases, there was a span of 3 bases.

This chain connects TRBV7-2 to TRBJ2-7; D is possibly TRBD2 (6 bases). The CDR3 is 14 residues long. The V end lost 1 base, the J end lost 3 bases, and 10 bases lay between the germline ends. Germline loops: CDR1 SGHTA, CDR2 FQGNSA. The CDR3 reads CASSLEAGLYEQYF. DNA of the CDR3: TGTGCCAGCAGCTTAGAGGCGGGACTCTACGAGCAGTACTTC.

CDR3 sequence (DNA): TGTGCCTGGAGTAGGGGAATCCAAGAGACCCAGTACTTC. Its protein product is CAWSRGIQETQYF. The chain carries TRBV30 and TRBJ2-5, with D perhaps TRBD1 (5 bases). The CDR3 has 13 amino acids. Germline assignment: CDR1 GTSNPN and CDR2 SVGIG (reference sequence). V dropped 2 bases and J dropped 1 base, with 8 bases sitting between them.

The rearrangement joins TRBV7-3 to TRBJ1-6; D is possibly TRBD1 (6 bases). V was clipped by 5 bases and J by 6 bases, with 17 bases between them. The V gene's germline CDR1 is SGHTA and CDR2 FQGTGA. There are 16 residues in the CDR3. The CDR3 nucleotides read TGTGCCAGCAGCCATGCCGGCGGGGGCACTAATTCACCCCTCCACTTT. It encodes CASSHAGGGTNSPLHF.

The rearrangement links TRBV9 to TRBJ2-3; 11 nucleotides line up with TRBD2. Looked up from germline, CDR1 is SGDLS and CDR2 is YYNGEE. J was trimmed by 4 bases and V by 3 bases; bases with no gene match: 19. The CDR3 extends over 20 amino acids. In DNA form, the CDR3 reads TGTGCCAGCAGCGGACGCGGGACTAGCGGAGTATGGGAGTTTCCAGATACGCAGTATTTT. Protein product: CASSGRGTSGVWEFPDTQYF.